What follows are 2 T cell receptor beta chains derived from one specimen sequenced in a study of OX40 agonist ivuxolimab in advanced cancers. Library creation used the immunoSEQ multiplex PCR assay. Here the immuneACCESS table is served through TCRdb, limited to in-frame sequences with V and J called. Missing clones are a known gap in these copies; in checked studies unresolved V genes cover under half, and the rest lacks a known reason. Present in this sample are 40,000 to 45,000 clones, approximately 80% of which were seen just once. Roughly 6.8% of the sample lies in the top ten. Material: CD4+ or CD8+ T cells sorted from blood, obtained in a trial of the OX40 agonist ivuxolimab. These receptor sequences come from an adult with an advanced solid tumor such as melanoma, head and neck, liver or kidney cancer.

The chain employs TRBV5-1 and TRBJ2-1, with 9 bases identical to TRBD2. The junction had 4 bases not matched to a gene; V was cut back by 2 bases and J by 4 bases. Germline CDR1 SGHRS, CDR2 YFSETQ. The CDR3 covers 15 residues. This chain's CDR3 is CASSFDSGSYNEQFF. As DNA, the CDR3 is TGCGCCAGCAGCTTTGATAGCGGGAGTTACAATGAGCAGTTCTTC.

CDR3 coding DNA: TGCGCCAGCAGCTGGGGTACAGGGGGCGCAGGTAGAGAGCAGTACTTC. Translation: CASSWGTGGAGREQYF. The chain employs TRBV5-1 and TRBJ2-7, with 9 bases that match TRBD1. After removal of 3 bases from V and 7 bases from J, the junction contained 14 bases not matched to a gene. The CDR3 extends over 16 amino acids. Germline V gives CDR1 SGHRS, CDR2 YFSETQ.